Following are 27 T cell receptor beta chains from one sample sequenced in a study of blood T cell repertoires in COVID-19 (dated by TCRdb to about 2020). To prepare the library, the immunoSEQ multiplex PCR assay was applied. What TCRdb holds here is the immuneACCESS table cut down to in-frame rearrangements. Part of the clones is not present; checked against another copy, under half of the missing clones reflect an unresolved V gene, and the others are unexplained. Present in this sample are 90,000 or so clones, approximately 90% of which were seen just once. The ten biggest clones cover roughly 18% of the sample. Sequencing was done on a sample of peripheral blood. These receptors all stem from a woman aged 55-69 years with COVID-19, enrolled during active disease.

The rearrangement joins TRBV11-2 to TRBJ2-2; 10 bases align to TRBD2. This CDR3 has 16 amino acids. CDR1 is SGHAT, CDR2 FQNNGV, per germline. V shed 6 bases and J 2 bases; nucleotides not matched to a gene: 6. The CDR3 reads CASRTSGGANTGELFF. The CDR3 DNA is TGTGCCAGCAGGACCAGCGGGGGGGCAAACACCGGGGAGCTGTTTTTT.

There are a few counts of this clone. The sample has other DNA sequences that encode this CDR3 too. The gene calls are TRBV7-9 and TRBJ1-2; D is undetermined. The V gene lost 4 bases and the J gene lost 4 bases, with 10 bases spanning the gap. The germline gives CDR1 SEHNR, CDR2 FQNEAQ (reference sequence). The CDR3 is 13 amino acids. The CDR3 spells CASSYAGSYGYTF. Here the CDR3 DNA reads TGTGCCAGCAGCTATGCGGGGAGCTATGGCTACACCTTC.

The rearrangement links TRBV5-8 to TRBJ2-3, with 9 bases identical to TRBD1. The CDR3 loop spans 14 amino acids. V was pared by 8 bases and J by 3 bases, with 7 bases of the junction left unmatched. CDR1 and CDR2 from the germline V gene are SGHTS and YDEGEE. Here the CDR3 DNA reads TGTGCCAGTGGTCCGGGACAGGGAACAGATACGCAGTATTTT. Translation gives CASGPGQGTDTQYF.

V usage is TRBV7-9 and J usage is TRBJ1-1; 8 bases align to TRBD1. Germline assignment: CDR1 SEHNR and CDR2 FQNEAQ (reference sequence). This CDR3 comprises 14 residues. The J segment lost 1 base and the V segment lost 5 bases, leaving 3 bases of the junction unmatched. CDR3 DNA sequence: TGTGCCAGCAGCACAGGGACAGGGAACACTGAAGCTTTCTTT. It encodes CASSTGTGNTEAFF.

This chain connects TRBV7-8 to TRBJ1-2, with D uncertain. The CDR3 length is 13 residues. CDR1 and CDR2 (germline): SGHVS, FQNEAQ. With 1 base removed from V and 4 bases from J, the gap between germline ends came to 7 bases. CDR3 loop: CASSLDSSYGYTF. In nucleotides, the CDR3 is TGTGCCAGCAGCTTAGATAGCAGCTATGGCTACACCTTC.

This chain connects TRBV5-4 to TRBJ2-7; possibly TRBD2 for D (7 bases). The CDR3 extends over 14 amino acids. Germline V gene data show CDR1 as SGHNT and CDR2 as YYREEE (reference sequence). The V end was cut by 4 bases, the J end by 5 bases, with 16 bases between. The DNA of the CDR3 is TGTGCCAGCAGCCCTTCTCGGGGGGCGGACGAGCAGTACTTC. The encoded protein is CASSPSRGADEQYF.

The rearrangement joins TRBV6-5 to TRBJ1-1; D is perhaps TRBD1 (5 bases). Trimming took 7 bases from V and 8 from J, leaving 11 bases between them. This CDR3 has 11 amino acids. CDR1 and CDR2 (germline): MNHEY, SVGAGI. CDR3 DNA sequence: TGTGCCAGCAAACGACAGCAAGAAGCTTTCTTT. Residues: CASKRQQEAFF.

The V call is TRBV5-1, the J call TRBJ2-7; TRBD1 matches at 7 bases. J was trimmed by 2 bases and V by 4 bases; bases with no gene match: 9. This CDR3 is 15 amino acids long. Germline CDR1 SGHRS, CDR2 YFSETQ. DNA of the CDR3: TGCGCCAGCAGCAGGTCAGGGGGTACCACCTACGAGCAGTACTTC. Translation: CASSRSGGTTYEQYF.

CDR3 sequence: CASSGLYDSLGGSDTQYF. The CDR3 nucleotides are TGTGCCAGTAGTGGCCTCTACGACTCGCTAGGCGGTTCAGATACGCAGTATTTT. This rearrangement joins TRBV19 to TRBJ2-3; D not certain. With 5 bases removed from V and 4 bases from J, the gap between germline ends came to 25 bases. Germline-derived CDR1 and CDR2 are LNHDA and SQIVND (reference sequence). CDR3 length: 18 amino acids.

This chain uses TRBV3-1 (or the pseudogene TRBV3-2) with TRBJ2-5, with 15 bases fitting TRBD2. Germline V gene lookup returns CDR1 LGHDT and CDR2 YNNKEL (reference sequence). J lost 4 bases, V lost 4 bases, and 7 bases had no gene match. The CDR3 spans 17 residues. CDR3 DNA: TGTGCCAGCAGCCCAGGACTAGCGGGGGGGAGTGGAGAGACCCAGTACTTC. This gives the protein CASSPGLAGGSGETQYF.

This sequence joins TRBV11-3 and TRBJ2-7, with 7 bases identical to TRBD1. Germline CDR1 SGHNT, CDR2 YENEEA. This CDR3 has 13 amino acids. Trimming cost V 4 bases and J 3 bases; bases outside gene matches: 3. CDR3 in DNA: TGTGCCAGCAGCTCGGGACAGAACTACGAGCAGTACTTC. This gives the protein CASSSGQNYEQYF.

The V call is TRBV5-8, the J call TRBJ1-4, with 8 bases lining up with TRBD1. Germline V CDR1 and CDR2: SGHTS, YDEGEE. The CDR3 extends over 15 amino acids. V was pared by 2 bases and J by 5 bases, with 5 bases of the junction left unmatched. The CDR3 coding sequence is TGTGCCAGCAGCTTAGGACAGGGCGAAAATGAAAAACTGTTTTTT. Translating it yields CASSLGQGENEKLFF.

This sequence joins TRBV7-9 and TRBJ2-7; TRBD2 matches at 7 bases. Germline V lookup: CDR1 SEHNR, CDR2 FQNEAQ (reference sequence). There are 14 residues in the CDR3. V dropped 2 bases and J dropped 3; count of bases not matched to a gene: 4. For the CDR3, the DNA is TGTGCCAGCAGCTTATGGGAGGGATTCTACGAGCAGTACTTC. Protein sequence: CASSLWEGFYEQYF.

V usage is TRBV28 and J usage is TRBJ1-5; 7 nucleotides align to TRBD1. Trimming cost V 3 bases and J 2 bases; bases outside gene matches: 4. The CDR3 is 15 amino acids. The germline gives CDR1 MDHEN, CDR2 SYDVKM. CDR3 sequence (DNA): TGTGCCAGCAGTTTGAGACAGGGCGGCAATCAGCCCCAGCATTTT. Amino acids: CASSLRQGGNQPQHF.

The rearrangement links TRBV19 to TRBJ1-4, with unresolved D. Germline V CDR1 and CDR2: LNHDA, SQIVND (reference sequence). The V gene lost 6 bases and the J gene lost 8 bases, with 16 bases spanning the gap. CDR3 length: 14 amino acids. The CDR3 coding sequence is TGTGCCAGTAGCGCCAGGACGGCGGGGGAAAAACTGTTTTTT. It encodes CASSARTAGEKLFF. Full variable domain (missing parts from reference TRBV19 and TRBJ1-4): DGGITQSPKYLFRKEGQNVTLSCEQNLNHDAMYWYRQDPGQGLRLIYYSQIVNDFQKGDIAEGYSVSREKKESFPLTVTSAQKNPTAFYLCASSARTAGEKLFFGSGTQLSVL.

The J gene is TRBJ2-1, the V gene TRBV3-1 (or the pseudogene TRBV3-2); TRBD1 matches 11 bases. Germline CDR1 LGHDT, CDR2 YNNKEL (reference sequence). The CDR3 runs to 12 residues. The J segment lost 14 bases and the V segment lost 1 base, leaving 1 base of the junction unmatched. The DNA for the CDR3 is TGTGCCAGCAGCCAAGCGGGACAGGGGGAGTTCTTC. Its protein product is CASSQAGQGEFF.

Details on this clone: This specimen includes other DNA sequences encoding the same CDR3. This sequence joins TRBV28 and TRBJ2-5; 9 bases align to TRBD2. Trimming at V came to 3 bases and at J to 2 bases, leaving 7 bases not matched to a gene. The CDR3 length is 16 residues. Germline-derived CDR1 and CDR2 are MDHEN and SYDVKM. CDR3 amino acids: CASSFSASGAQETQYF. In DNA form, the CDR3 reads TGTGCCAGCAGTTTTAGCGCTAGCGGGGCTCAAGAGACCCAGTACTTC.

The CDR3 protein is CASSPSPEPGGPEAFF. Written as DNA, the CDR3 is TGTGCCAGCAGCCCCAGCCCGGAACCCGGGGGGCCTGAAGCTTTCTTT. V usage is TRBV9 and J usage is TRBJ1-1, with a possible D match to TRBD1 (6 bases). In germline, CDR1 is SGDLS, CDR2 YYNGEE. V lost 4 bases and J lost 6, with 22 bases in between. CDR3 length: 16 amino acids. The full variable domain, with the rest looked up from reference TRBV9 and TRBJ1-1, is DSGVTQTPKHLITATGQRVTLRCSPRSGDLSVYWYQQSLDQGLQFLIQYYNGEERAKGNILERFSAQQFPDLHSELNLSSLELGDSALYFCASSPSPEPGGPEAFFGQGTRLTVV.

The chain links TRBV15 to TRBJ2-1; TRBD2 matches 7 bases. From germline, CDR1 is LNHNV and CDR2 YYDKDF (reference sequence). The V and J ends lost 1 base and 10 bases, in that order; junction bases with no gene match: 4. This CDR3 is 13 amino acids long. The CDR3 is CATSRGVRGEQFF. In DNA form, the CDR3 reads TGTGCCACCAGCAGAGGGGTGCGGGGGGAGCAGTTCTTC.

The chain uses TRBV5-5 and TRBJ2-7, with 9 bases aligning to TRBD1. This CDR3 has 15 residues. V lost 4 bases, J lost 3 bases, and 8 bases stayed unmatched. In germline, CDR1 is SGHKS, CDR2 YYEKEE (reference sequence). Here the CDR3 DNA reads TGTGCCAGCAGCCCAACAGGGGGCCGGGACTACGAGCAGTACTTC. It encodes CASSPTGGRDYEQYF.

The V call is TRBV4-1, the J call TRBJ1-2; a weak D match, TRBD1 (6 bases). V lost 1 base and J lost 5, with 11 bases in between. The CDR3 contains 14 residues. CDR1 and CDR2 (germline): MGHRA, YSYEKL. This CDR3 reads CASSQVVRGYGYTF. DNA for the CDR3: TGCGCCAGCAGCCAAGTCGTCAGGGGTTATGGCTACACCTTC.

This clone has only a few counts. The gene calls are TRBV5-5 and TRBJ1-1; TRBD1 is a possible D gene (6 bases). This CDR3 spans 19 amino acids. Trimming took off 2 bases at V and 2 bases at J, with 25 bases between the two ends. The germline gives CDR1 SGHKS, CDR2 YYEKEE (reference sequence). The CDR3: CASSLFSPTNRVFNTEAFF. CDR3 DNA sequence: TGTGCCAGCAGCTTATTTTCCCCAACGAACAGGGTCTTCAACACTGAAGCTTTCTTT.

The V and J genes are TRBV19 and TRBJ1-5, with 9 bases that match TRBD1. V lost 3 bases to trimming and J lost 4 bases; unmatched junction nucleotides: 1. Germline assignment: CDR1 LNHDA and CDR2 SQIVND (reference sequence). This CDR3 comprises 14 residues. The CDR3 DNA reads TGTGCCAGTAGTATGGGGACAGGGAATCAGCCCCAGCATTTT. It specifies CASSMGTGNQPQHF. The variable domain in full, with the rest retrieved from reference TRBV19 and TRBJ1-5, is DGGITQSPKYLFRKEGQNVTLSCEQNLNHDAMYWYRQDPGQGLRLIYYSQIVNDFQKGDIAEGYSVSREKKESFPLTVTSAQKNPTAFYLCASSMGTGNQPQHFGDGTRLSIL.

The chain has TRBV10-1 and TRBJ1-4, with 11 bases matching TRBD1. The CDR3 consists of 15 residues. J gave up 7 bases and V 3 bases, and 4 bases lay outside the gene matches. Per germline, CDR1 WNHNN and CDR2 SYGVQD (reference sequence). This chain's CDR3 is CASSDHGQGAEKLFF. CDR3 sequence (DNA): TGCGCCAGCAGTGATCACGGACAGGGGGCTGAAAAACTGTTTTTT.

This clone appeared a few times. J is TRBJ1-5 and V is TRBV4-1, with TRBD1 as a possible D gene (6 bases). Trimming took 5 bases from V and 0 from J, leaving 11 bases between them. This CDR3 spans 15 amino acids. Looked up from germline, CDR1 is MGHRA and CDR2 is YSYEKL. In DNA, the CDR3 is TGCGCCAGCAGCACCGGGACAATTAGCAATCAGCCCCAGCATTTT. Encoded protein: CASSTGTISNQPQHF.

V and J are TRBV2 and TRBJ2-7; 8 positions agree with TRBD2. The ends lost 3 bases at V and 2 bases at J; junction bases unmatched: 3. Germline CDR1 SNHLY, CDR2 FYNNEI. The CDR3 runs to 14 residues. DNA for the CDR3: TGTGCCAGCAGTGAGCGGGGGGCCACCTACGAGCAGTACTTC. It specifies CASSERGATYEQYF.

The V call is TRBV11-2, the J call TRBJ1-2, with D maybe TRBD1 (6 bases). Germline CDR1 is SGHAT and CDR2 is FQNNGV. The V end was cut by 2 bases, the J end by 2 bases, with 18 bases between. The CDR3 covers 17 residues. The CDR3 sequence is CASSLMTGGIGNYGYTF. The CDR3 DNA sequence: TGTGCCAGCAGCTTAATGACAGGTGGAATTGGAAACTATGGCTACACCTTC. Full variable domain (remainder filled in from reference TRBV11-2 and TRBJ1-2): EAGVAQSPRYKIIEKRQSVAFWCNPISGHATLYWYQQILGQGPKLLIQFQNNGVVDDSQLPKDRFSAERLKGVDSTLKIQPAKLEDSAVYLCASSLMTGGIGNYGYTFGSGTRLTVV.